Sequencing of this T cell receptor beta chain was carried out in a study of human thymus T cells. Study results and caveats: Among unrelated individuals, related research reported thymic repertoires that overlapped highly. In thymic and blood repertoires alike, V and J usage looked biased.

Here immunoSEQ multiplex PCR was the method, and the copy in TCRdb shows in-frame clones only, minus some. The sample shows some 78,000 clones, roughly 96% of them seen only once. Thymic resections from corrective heart surgery supplied the tissue. It was healthy Finnish infants having corrective surgery for congenital heart defects who were the donors. As for this clone: Its antigen is as yet unknown.

The sequenced sample was thymus tissue. This TCR was recovered from a boy under two years old with a congenital heart defect but otherwise immunologically healthy.

The CDR3 DNA reads TGTGCCAGTAGTCCGACGGTAATATATGGCTACACCTTC. It is translated as CASSPTVIYGYTF. The chain employs TRBV19 and TRBJ1-2, with D unresolved. This CDR3 contains 13 residues. In germline, CDR1 is LNHDA, CDR2 SQIVND (reference sequence). With 5 bases removed from V and 5 bases from J, the gap between germline ends came to 12 bases.